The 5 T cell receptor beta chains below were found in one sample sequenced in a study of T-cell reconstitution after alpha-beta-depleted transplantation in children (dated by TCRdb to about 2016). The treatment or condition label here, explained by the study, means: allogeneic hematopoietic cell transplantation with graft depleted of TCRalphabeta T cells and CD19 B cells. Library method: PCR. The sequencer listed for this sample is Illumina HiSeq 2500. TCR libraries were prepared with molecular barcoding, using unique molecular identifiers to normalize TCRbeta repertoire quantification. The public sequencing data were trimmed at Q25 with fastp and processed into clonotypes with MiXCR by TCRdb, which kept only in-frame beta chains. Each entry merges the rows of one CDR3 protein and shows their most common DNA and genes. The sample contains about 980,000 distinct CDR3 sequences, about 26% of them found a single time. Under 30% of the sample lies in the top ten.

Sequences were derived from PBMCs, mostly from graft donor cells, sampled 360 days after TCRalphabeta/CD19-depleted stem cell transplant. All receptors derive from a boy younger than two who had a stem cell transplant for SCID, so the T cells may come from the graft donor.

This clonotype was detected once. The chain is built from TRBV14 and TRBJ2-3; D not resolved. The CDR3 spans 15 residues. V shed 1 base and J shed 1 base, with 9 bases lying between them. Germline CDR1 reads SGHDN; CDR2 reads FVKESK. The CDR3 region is CASSQGDVRTDTQYF. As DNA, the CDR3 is TGTGCCAGCAGCCAAGGCGACGTTCGCACAGATACGCAGTATTTT.

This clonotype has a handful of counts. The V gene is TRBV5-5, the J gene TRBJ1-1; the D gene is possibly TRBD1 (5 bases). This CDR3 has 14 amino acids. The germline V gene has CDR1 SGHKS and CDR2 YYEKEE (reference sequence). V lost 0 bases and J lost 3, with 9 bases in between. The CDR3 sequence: CASSLAGRDTEAFF. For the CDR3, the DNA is TGTGCCAGCAGCTTGGCAGGGAGGGACACTGAAGCTTTCTTT.

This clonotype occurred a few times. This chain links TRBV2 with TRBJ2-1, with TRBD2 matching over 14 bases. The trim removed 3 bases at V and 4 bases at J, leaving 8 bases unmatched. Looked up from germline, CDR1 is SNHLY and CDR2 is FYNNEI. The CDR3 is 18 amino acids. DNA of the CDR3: TGTGCCAGCAGTGATTCCCCGACTAGCGGGGGGGATTACAATGAGCAGTTCTTC. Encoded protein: CASSDSPTSGGDYNEQFF.

CDR3 in amino acids: CSVAAPLGMWAFF. The CDR3 nucleotides are TGCAGCGTTGCGGCGCCTTTGGGAATGTGGGCTTTCTTT. The genes are TRBV29-1 and TRBJ1-1; unclear D gene. V lost 4 bases, J lost 11 bases, and 20 bases lay in between. CDR1 SQVTM and CDR2 ANQGSEA come from the germline V gene. This CDR3 contains 13 residues.

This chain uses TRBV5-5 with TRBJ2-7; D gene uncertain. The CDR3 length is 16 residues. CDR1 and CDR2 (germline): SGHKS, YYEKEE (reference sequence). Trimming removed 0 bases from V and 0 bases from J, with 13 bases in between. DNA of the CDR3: TGTGCCAGCAGCTTGGGGCCCCAGGACGCCTCCTACGAGCAGTACTTC. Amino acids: CASSLGPQDASYEQYF.